The rows below give T cell receptor beta chains drawn from one sample of a study of CD8 T cells in ankylosing spondylitis. TCRdb passed the 5' RACE reads through MiXCR, listing each CDR3 protein once. The data show about 540,000 distinct CDR3 sequences, about 13% seen once. The specimen sequenced was blood, either unsorted or a sorted T cell fraction (not recorded which). The receptors come from a male donor with ankylosing spondylitis. The CDR3 runs from the conserved cysteine through the conserved F or W. D genes are given only for firm matches. Rows give clone size only sometimes, using once, few, many, or a class for an expanded clone.

clone_size | d_call | j_call | v_call | cdr3_nt | cdr3_aa
many | - | TRBJ1-2 | TRBV27 | TGTGCCAGCAGTTTGAACAGTAACTATGGCTACACCTTC | CASSLNSNYGYTF
- | - | TRBJ2-1 | TRBV29-1 | TGCAGCGTTGGAGCGGTTCTTAGGGGCAATGAGCAGTTCTTC | CSVGAVLRGNEQFF
once | - | TRBJ2-5 | TRBV24-1 | TGTGCCACCAGTACTCAGGAAGAAGAGACCCAGTACTTC | CATSTQEEETQYF
many | - | TRBJ1-1 | TRBV7-9 | TGTGCCAGCAGCTTAGGTGGGGGGAAATTGGAAGCTTTCTTT | CASSLGGGKLEAFF
few | - | TRBJ2-1 | TRBV7-2 | TGTGCCAGCTCAGAAGGGATACACAATGAGCAGTTCTTC | CASSEGIHNEQFF
- | - | TRBJ2-1 | TRBV2 | TGTGCCAGCAGTATGTGGGCGGGGCATGAGCAGTTCTTC | CASSMWAGHEQFF
many | - | TRBJ2-1 | TRBV11-2 | TGTGCCAGCAGCCTATACGTAATGGGATACAATGAGCAGTTCTTC | CASSLYVMGYNEQFF
few | - | TRBJ2-3 | TRBV21-1 | TGTGCCAGCAGCAAGGGACGACGTGATCGGACGCAGTATTTT | CASSKGRRDRTQYF
- | - | TRBJ2-1 | TRBV6-1 | TGTGCCAGCAGTCCCTACCGACAGATGACGAATGAGCAGTTCTTC | CASSPYRQMTNEQFF
many | TRBD1 | TRBJ2-2 | TRBV4-2 | TGTGCCAGCAGCCAGGGACAGGAAAACACCGGGGAGCTGTTTTTT | CASSQGQENTGELFF
few | TRBD2 | TRBJ2-2 | TRBV20-1 | TGCAGTGCTTCTGACGGGAGGGCCTTCGGGGAGCTGTTTTTT | CSASDGRAFGELFF
many | TRBD2 | TRBJ2-5 | TRBV10-3 | TGTGCCATCAGTGAGTTAGCGGGGGAACAAGAGACCCAGTACTTC | CAISELAGEQETQYF
- | - | TRBJ1-1 | TRBV7-9 | TGTGCCAGCAGCTTGGAGGGTTCGGGCACTGAAGCTTTCTTT | CASSLEGSGTEAFF
few | TRBD2 | TRBJ2-1 | TRBV3-1 | TGTGCCAGCAGCCCCCTGCGCGGGAGAGGGTTCTTC | CASSPLRGRGFF
- | - | TRBJ2-2 | TRBV5-1 | TGCGCCAGCAGCTTGACCGGGATATTCTCCGGGGAGCTGTTTTTT | CASSLTGIFSGELFF
many | - | TRBJ2-1 | TRBV20-1 | TGCAGTGCCCGACTAGTTTCTGAGCAGTTCTTC | CSARLVSEQFF
few | - | TRBJ1-5 | TRBV28 | TGTGCCAGCAGATACGGGACCGAGGGCAATCAGCCCCAGCATTTT | CASRYGTEGNQPQHF
many | - | TRBJ1-2 | TRBV29-1 | TGCAGCGTTGAAGATGACGAGGGCATCGGCTACACCTTC | CSVEDDEGIGYTF
- | - | TRBJ2-3 | TRBV3-1 | TGTGCCAGCAGCCATCAGGCCATGGATACGCAGTATTTT | CASSHQAMDTQYF